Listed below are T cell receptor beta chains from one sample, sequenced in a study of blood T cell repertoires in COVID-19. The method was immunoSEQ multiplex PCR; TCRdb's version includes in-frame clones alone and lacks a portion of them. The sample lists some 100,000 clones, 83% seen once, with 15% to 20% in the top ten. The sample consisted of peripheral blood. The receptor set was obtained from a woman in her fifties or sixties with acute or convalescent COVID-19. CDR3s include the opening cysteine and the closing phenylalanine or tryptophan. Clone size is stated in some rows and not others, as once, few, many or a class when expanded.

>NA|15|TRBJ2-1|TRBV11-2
CASSLDRGAYNEQFF
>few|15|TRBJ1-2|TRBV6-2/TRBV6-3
CASSYSRVGNYGYTF
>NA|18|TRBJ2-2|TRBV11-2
CASSLQNRDSRYTGELFF
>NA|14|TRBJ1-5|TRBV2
CASSGTGFSQPQHF
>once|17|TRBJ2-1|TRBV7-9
CASSARLGSFSYNEQFF
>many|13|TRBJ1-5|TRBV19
CASSIMGAQPQHF
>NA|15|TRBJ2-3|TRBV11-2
CASSLGVVRGDTQYF
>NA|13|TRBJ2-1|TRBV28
CASTPLLNNEQFF
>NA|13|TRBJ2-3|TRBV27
CASSNRGPDTQYF
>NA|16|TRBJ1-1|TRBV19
CASNSQPGQLNTEAFF
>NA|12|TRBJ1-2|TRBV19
CASSIGVQGYTF